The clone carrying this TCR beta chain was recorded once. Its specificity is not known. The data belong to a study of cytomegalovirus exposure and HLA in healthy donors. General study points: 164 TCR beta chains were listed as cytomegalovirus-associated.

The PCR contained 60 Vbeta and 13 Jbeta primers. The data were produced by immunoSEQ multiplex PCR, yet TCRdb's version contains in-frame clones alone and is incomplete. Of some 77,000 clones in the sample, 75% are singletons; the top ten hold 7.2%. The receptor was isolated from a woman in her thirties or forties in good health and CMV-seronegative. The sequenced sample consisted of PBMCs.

The CDR3 sequence: CASTSFSKTDEQYF. The CDR3 nucleotides are TGTGCCAGCACCTCGTTCTCAAAGACAGACGAGCAGTACTTC. The chain recombines TRBV11-1 with TRBJ2-7, with D maybe TRBD1 (5 bases). Germline V gene lookup returns CDR1 SGHAT and CDR2 FQDESV (reference sequence). The ends were cut back, 7 bases at V and 5 bases at J, with 18 bases in the middle. This CDR3 has 14 amino acids.